This TCR beta chain was sequenced in a study of CD8 T cells in Susac syndrome. Study-wide findings and caveats: The authors acknowledged that their TCR sequencing and HLA analysis involved a relatively small number of individuals.

Concerning this clonotype itself: What it recognizes is unknown.

The CDR3 is 12 residues long. V lost 5 bases to trimming and J lost 10 bases, with 14 bases between them. RNA, at 0.5 to 1 ug, was reverse transcribed with random hexamers. The CDR3 of TCR beta was amplified by immunoSEQ multiplex PCR across 54 Vbeta and 13 Jbeta. MiXCR, applied by TCRdb to the immunoSEQ multiplex PCR reads, yields one record per CDR3 protein. The sample lists approximately 80,000 distinct CDR3 sequences, less than 95% seen once, with about 0.5% in the top ten. Under recently defined diagnostic criteria, the patients with Susac syndrome qualified as having definite or probable disease.

The sequence came from a human donor with Susac syndrome. The sample consisted of CD8+ T cells from PBMCs. The chain uses TRBV12-3 or TRBV12-4 and TRBJ1-2; no firm D call. CDR3 sequence reads: CASSPRTFYYTF. The CDR3 region has the DNA TGTGCCAGCAGTCCTCGGACCTTTTACTACACCTTC.